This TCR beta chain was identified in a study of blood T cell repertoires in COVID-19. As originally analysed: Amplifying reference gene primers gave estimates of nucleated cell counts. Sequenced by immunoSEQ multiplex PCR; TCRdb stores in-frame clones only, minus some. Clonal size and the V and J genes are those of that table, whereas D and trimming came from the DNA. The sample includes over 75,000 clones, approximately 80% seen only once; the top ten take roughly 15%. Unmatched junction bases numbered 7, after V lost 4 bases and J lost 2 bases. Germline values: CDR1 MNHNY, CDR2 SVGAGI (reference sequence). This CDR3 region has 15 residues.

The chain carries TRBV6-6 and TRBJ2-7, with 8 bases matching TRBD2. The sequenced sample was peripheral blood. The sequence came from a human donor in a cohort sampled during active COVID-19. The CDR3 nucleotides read TGTGCCAGCAGTTTACTAGCGGTCCTTGCCTACGAGCAGTACTTC. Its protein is CASSLLAVLAYEQYF.